This T cell receptor (beta chain) was identified in a study of preoperative IRX-2 immunotherapy in early breast cancer. V was trimmed by 5 bases and J by 5 bases, leaving 16 bases between them. The V gene's germline CDR1 is MDHEN and CDR2 SYDVKM. CDR3 length equals 14 residues. Only in-frame clones appear in the TCRdb table, and some are missing; sequencing was by immunoSEQ multiplex PCR. The sample includes around 30,000 clones, about four fifths of them seen just once. Treatment meaning: preoperative locoregional IRX-2 cytokine immunotherapy. The sequence came from a human donor with breast cancer. Sequences were derived from lymph node tissue, sampled from a patient treated with IRX-2 immunotherapy. The chain couples TRBV28 to TRBJ2-7; D may be TRBD1 (6 bases). CDR3 bases: TGTGCCAGCAGTGTCAGGGGAATCCCCCACGAGCAGTACTTC. Its translation: CASSVRGIPHEQYF.